The clone carrying this T cell receptor beta chain has only one observation. What it recognizes is unknown. The sample comes from a study of T cell repertoires in cytomegalovirus infection. In the study overall: Both a matching HLA type and CMV infection were indicated by public TCR beta signatures.

TCRdb reanalysed the reads using MiXCR and keeps one entry per CDR3 protein. The sample records a few hundred thousand distinct CDR3 sequences, 25% to 35% being singletons. Study-level results: In two of eight donors, the top clonotype was HLA-C-restricted CMV-specific.

From germline, CDR1 is LGHDT and CDR2 YNNKEL (reference sequence). Germline trimming cut 8 bases from V and 10 bases from J; bases unmatched to any gene: 11. The CDR3 sequence is 14 residues long. V and J are TRBV3-1 and TRBJ1-6, with TRBD1 matching 7 bases. The specimen comprised cultured PBMCs, sampled from culture after CMV antigen stimulation. The origin of this receptor is a human donor in good health (CMV status not recorded). Some clones in this sample may be carry-over from other donors' samples. The CDR3 sequence is CASRLQTGKSPLHF. The CDR3 coding sequence is TGTGCCAGCCGATTACAGACAGGGAAATCACCCCTCCACTTT.